This entry lists 17 T cell receptor beta chains sequenced from one sample in a study of molecular identifiers for immune sequencing clone quantification. TCRdb called the PCR reads again in MiXCR, with one record for every CDR3 protein. The repertoire holds more than 550,000 distinct CDR3 sequences, with around 25% as singletons. The sequencing sample was made of naive CD8+ T cells from blood, with Jurkat cell RNA spiked in. The subset denotes: FACS-sorted CD8+CD4-CCR7+CD45RA+ naive T cells. The receptor set was obtained from a human donor in good health. Some libraries in this study had Jurkat cell RNA spiked in.

This clonotype was counted a single time. At one boundary the junction diverges from the germline segment, which might be a read error. The chain recombines TRBV10-2 with TRBJ2-3, with TRBD2 matching 11 bases. Germline lookup yields CDR1 WSHSY and CDR2 SAAADI. This CDR3 spans 15 amino acids. CDR3 amino acids: CATKLAGASADTHYF. The CDR3 region has the DNA TGCGCCACAAAACTAGCGGGGGCATCCGCAGATACGCACTATTTT.

Only a few counts were recorded for this clonotype. J is TRBJ2-7 and V is TRBV11-2; possibly TRBD1 for D (6 bases). Per germline, CDR1 SGHAT and CDR2 FQNNGV. This CDR3 spans 13 amino acids. Trimming took 3 bases from V and 5 from J, leaving 11 bases between them. As DNA, the CDR3 is TGTGCCAGCAGCTTCAGGGGTGTCCACGAGCAGTACTTC. Its translation: CASSFRGVHEQYF.

There are a few counts of this clonotype. The CDR3 protein is CATRAVLGTEAFF. For the CDR3, the DNA is TGTGCCACCAGGGCAGTCCTGGGCACTGAAGCTTTCTTT. The rearrangement links TRBV15 to TRBJ1-1; D gene unclear. Per the germline V gene, CDR1 is LNHNV and CDR2 is YYDKDF (reference sequence). The CDR3 covers 13 residues. Trimming stripped 6 bases from V and 4 bases from J, with 12 bases between.

About this clonotype itself: Germline is not matched at one junction end, which may reflect a read error. The V and J genes are TRBV5-4 and TRBJ2-7, with a possible D match to TRBD1 (6 bases). From germline, CDR1 is SGHNT and CDR2 YYREEE (reference sequence). The CDR3 is made up of 13 amino acids. The CDR3 DNA sequence: TGTGCCAGCAGCGGGGACAACATCTACGTGCAGTACTTC. It encodes CASSGDNIYVQYF.

There are many counts of this clonotype. This sequence joins TRBV20-1 and TRBJ1-1, with D uncertain. The CDR3 has 14 residues. V gave up 1 base and J gave up 2 bases, with 11 bases separating them. Per the germline V gene, CDR1 is DFQATT and CDR2 is SNEGSKA (reference sequence). This CDR3 reads CSARGLDGNTEAFF. Here the CDR3 DNA reads TGCAGTGCTAGAGGCTTGGACGGAAACACTGAAGCTTTCTTT.

In its sample, this clonotype was seen a few times. This chain connects TRBV6-5 to TRBJ2-1, with 14 bases identical to TRBD2. J lost 8 bases, V lost 0 bases, and 3 bases had no gene match. Germline CDR1 is MNHEY and CDR2 is SVGAGI. This CDR3 is 16 amino acids long. The CDR3 is CASSYSRLAGGHEQFF. The CDR3 bases are TGTGCCAGCAGTTACTCTAGACTAGCGGGAGGGCATGAGCAGTTCTTC.

This clonotype was seen repeatedly, ten times or more. In nucleotides, the CDR3 is TGCGCCAGCAGCCAAGACATTCCGGCCACTTCCTACGAGCAGTACTTC. It is translated as CASSQDIPATSYEQYF. The genes are TRBV4-3 and TRBJ2-7; no definite D call. This CDR3 is built from 16 residues. With 0 bases removed from V and 1 base from J, the gap between germline ends came to 13 bases. The germline V gene has CDR1 LGHNA and CDR2 YSLEER.

The chain uses TRBV6-5 and TRBJ2-3, with D hard to call. The germline V gene encodes CDR1 MNHEY and CDR2 SVGAGI. CDR3 size: 15 residues. V lost 3 bases, J lost 0 bases, and 10 bases lay in between. The CDR3 loop reads CASSYSPGSTDTQYF. The CDR3 DNA sequence: TGTGCCAGCAGTTATTCCCCAGGAAGCACAGATACGCAGTATTTT.

V usage is TRBV5-6 and J usage is TRBJ2-5, with D possibly matching TRBD1 (5 bases). The ends were cut back, 4 bases at V and 0 bases at J, with 13 bases in the middle. Germline loops: CDR1 SGHDT, CDR2 YYEEEE. CDR3 size: 15 residues. The CDR3 loop reads CASSLGQGDQETQYF. CDR3 DNA sequence: TGTGCCAGCAGCCTAGGGCAGGGTGACCAAGAGACCCAGTACTTC.

This chain connects TRBV2 to TRBJ1-5; a weak D match, TRBD1 (5 bases). Germline V gene sequence: CDR1 SNHLY, CDR2 FYNNEI. V shed 2 bases and J shed 4 bases, with 12 bases lying between them. This CDR3 spans 15 amino acids. CDR3 region: CASSEIRGTNQPQHF. CDR3 coding DNA: TGTGCCAGCAGTGAAATAAGGGGTACGAATCAGCCCCAGCATTTT.

The chain links TRBV20-1 to TRBJ1-1, with 8 bases matching TRBD1. The germline V gene encodes CDR1 DFQATT and CDR2 SNEGSKA (reference sequence). CDR3 length: 13 residues. The junction had 6 bases not matched to a gene; V was cut back by 4 bases and J by 5 bases. CDR3 in amino acids: CSATRGLETEAFF. DNA of the CDR3: TGCAGTGCTACCAGGGGGCTTGAGACTGAAGCTTTCTTT.

As concerns this clonotype: At one boundary the junction diverges from the germline segment, which might be a read error. The chain joins TRBV19 to TRBJ1-5, with D maybe TRBD1 (5 bases). Germline assignment: CDR1 LNHDA and CDR2 SQIVND (reference sequence). CDR3 length equals 17 residues. This CDR3 reads CASSGAPGIDSDQPQHF. Written as DNA, the CDR3 is TGTGCCAGTAGTGGCGCCCCAGGGATCGATAGCGATCAGCCCCAGCATTTT.

This sequence joins TRBV7-3 and TRBJ2-1; TRBD2 matches at 9 bases. J lost 8 bases, V lost 5 bases, and 10 bases had no gene match. The CDR3 runs to 15 residues. Germline V gives CDR1 SGHTA, CDR2 FQGTGA. CDR3 protein: CASSATSGHLDEQFF. CDR3 nucleotides: TGTGCCAGCAGCGCAACTAGCGGGCATCTAGATGAGCAGTTCTTC. The full variable domain, its missing parts supplied by reference TRBV7-3 and TRBJ2-1, is GAGVSQTPSNKVTEKGKYVELRCDPISGHTALYWYRQSLGQGPEFLIYFQGTGAADDSGLPNDRFFAVRPEGSVSTLKIQRTERGDSAVYLCASSATSGHLDEQFFGPGTRLTVL.

This clonotype turned up a few times. The V gene is TRBV19, the J gene TRBJ2-4; tentative D call: TRBD2 (6 bases). The CDR3 extends over 16 amino acids. CDR1 LNHDA and CDR2 SQIVND come from the germline V gene (reference sequence). Trimming took off 5 bases at V and 0 bases at J, with 14 bases between the two ends. CDR3 protein: CASSLLAAGAKNIQYF. The CDR3 coding sequence is TGTGCCAGTAGTCTATTAGCGGCAGGAGCCAAAAACATTCAGTACTTC.

This clonotype was seen more than once but under ten times. The chain recombines TRBV12-5 with TRBJ1-1, with unresolved D. The CDR3 contains 14 residues. Trimming stripped 10 bases from V and 5 bases from J, with 20 bases between. Germline V gene data show CDR1 as LGHNT and CDR2 as FRNRAP. The CDR3 DNA reads as TGTGCTACCCAGAACACCGTTGAATGGACTGAAGCTTTCTTT. It yields the protein CATQNTVEWTEAFF.

The table lists this clonotype with a count of one. The V and J genes are TRBV6-5 and TRBJ2-4; TRBD2 agrees at 7 bases. Germline CDR1 MNHEY, CDR2 SVGAGI. Trimming cost V 0 bases and J 10 bases; bases outside gene matches: 9. This CDR3 spans 15 amino acids. CDR3 nucleotide sequence: TGTGCCAGCAGTTACTCGCGGACAAGGGAGGGGATTCAGTACTTC. This translates into CASSYSRTREGIQYF.

This clonotype was counted between two and nine times. The gene calls are TRBV30 and TRBJ2-7; 7 nucleotides align to TRBD1. Germline V gives CDR1 GTSNPN, CDR2 SVGIG (reference sequence). Trimming removed 1 base from V and 9 bases from J; junction bases left unmatched: 0. CDR3 length equals 10 residues. The CDR3 is CAWSGQGQYF. The CDR3 coding sequence is TGTGCCTGGAGTGGACAGGGGCAGTACTTC.